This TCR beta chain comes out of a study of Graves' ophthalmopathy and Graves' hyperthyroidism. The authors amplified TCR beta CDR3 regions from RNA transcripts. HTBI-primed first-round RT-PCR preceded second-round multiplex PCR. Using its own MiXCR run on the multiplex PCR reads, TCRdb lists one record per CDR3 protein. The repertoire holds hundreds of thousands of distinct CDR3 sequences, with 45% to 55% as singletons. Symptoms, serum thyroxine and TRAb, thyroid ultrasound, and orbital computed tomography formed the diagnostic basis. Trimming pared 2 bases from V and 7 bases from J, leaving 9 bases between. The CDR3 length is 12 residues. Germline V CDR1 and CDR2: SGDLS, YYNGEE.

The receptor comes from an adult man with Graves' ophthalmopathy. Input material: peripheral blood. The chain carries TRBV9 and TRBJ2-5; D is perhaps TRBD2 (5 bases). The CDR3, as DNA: TGTGCCAGCAGCGTCGACGAGGGGACCCAGTACTTC. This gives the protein CASSVDEGTQYF.